Listed below are T cell receptor beta chains from one sample, sequenced in a study of blood T cell repertoires in COVID-19. Clones were sequenced by immunoSEQ multiplex PCR, and TCRdb holds only the in-frame ones, with some missing. Of hundreds of thousands of clones detected, 90% to 95% appear once; the ten largest clones hold 2.5% to 4%. Sequencing was done on a sample of peripheral blood. The receptors here all came from a woman under 30 who had recovered from COVID-19. Both conserved end residues are part of each CDR3. The order of the fields is D gene, J gene, clone size, V gene, CDR3 protein, CDR3 DNA. D genes are given only for firm matches. Only part of the rows carry a size: once, few, many, or a class if the clone is expanded.

d_call: TRBD1
j_call: TRBJ1-2
clone_size: once
v_call: TRBV29-1
cdr3_aa: CSVGTVSLYGYTF
cdr3_nt: TGCAGCGTGGGGACAGTTTCCCTCTATGGCTACACCTTC

d_call: -
j_call: TRBJ1-2
clone_size: -
v_call: TRBV19
cdr3_aa: CASSIDLGAEAGYTF
cdr3_nt: TGTGCCAGTAGTATTGATCTGGGGGCGGAGGCCGGCTACACCTTC

d_call: -
j_call: TRBJ2-1
clone_size: -
v_call: TRBV18
cdr3_aa: CASSLSRSYNEQFF
cdr3_nt: TGTGCCAGCTCCCTGTCTCGGTCCTACAATGAGCAGTTCTTC

d_call: -
j_call: TRBJ1-5
clone_size: -
v_call: TRBV7-2
cdr3_aa: CASSLGTAGNQPQHF
cdr3_nt: TGTGCCAGCAGCTTAGGGACAGCCGGCAATCAGCCCCAGCATTTT

d_call: TRBD2
j_call: TRBJ2-1
clone_size: once
v_call: TRBV19
cdr3_aa: CASSRLAGDNEQFF
cdr3_nt: TGTGCCAGTAGTCGACTAGCGGGGGACAATGAGCAGTTCTTC

d_call: -
j_call: TRBJ2-1
clone_size: -
v_call: TRBV12-3/TRBV12-4
cdr3_aa: CASSPDYNEQFF
cdr3_nt: TGTGCCAGCAGTCCAGATTACAATGAGCAGTTCTTC

d_call: TRBD1
j_call: TRBJ1-2
clone_size: -
v_call: TRBV7-2
cdr3_aa: CASSLAGDRGYGYTF
cdr3_nt: TGTGCCAGCAGCTTAGCCGGCGACAGGGGCTATGGCTACACCTTC

d_call: -
j_call: TRBJ1-2
clone_size: -
v_call: TRBV3-1/TRBV3-2
cdr3_aa: CASSLTSGYGYTF
cdr3_nt: TGTGCCAGCAGTCTCACTAGTGGCTATGGCTACACCTTC

d_call: -
j_call: TRBJ1-5
clone_size: once
v_call: TRBV6-5
cdr3_aa: CASRQYSNQPQHF
cdr3_nt: TGTGCCAGTCGACAGTATAGCAATCAGCCCCAGCATTTT

d_call: TRBD1
j_call: TRBJ1-6
clone_size: -
v_call: TRBV6-5
cdr3_aa: CASRGTGTEDSPLHF
cdr3_nt: TGTGCCAGCAGGGGTACCGGGACAGAAGATTCACCCCTCCACTTT

d_call: TRBD2
j_call: TRBJ2-3
clone_size: -
v_call: TRBV5-4
cdr3_aa: CASSPGGQGRRDTQYF
cdr3_nt: TGTGCCAGCAGTCCGGGGGGTCAGGGCAGGAGGGATACGCAGTATTTT

d_call: TRBD2
j_call: TRBJ2-1
clone_size: once
v_call: TRBV7-2
cdr3_aa: CASSLAGGTMSYNEQFF
cdr3_nt: TGTGCCAGCAGTTTAGCGGGAGGAACGATGTCCTACAATGAGCAGTTCTTC

d_call: -
j_call: TRBJ2-5
clone_size: -
v_call: TRBV6-5
cdr3_aa: CASSPFRSGETQYF
cdr3_nt: TGTGCCAGCAGTCCCTTTAGGAGTGGAGAGACCCAGTACTTC

d_call: TRBD1
j_call: TRBJ2-3
clone_size: -
v_call: TRBV5-1
cdr3_aa: CASSPQQGVDTQYF
cdr3_nt: TGCGCCAGCAGCCCCCAACAGGGGGTGGATACGCAGTATTTT

d_call: TRBD1
j_call: TRBJ1-5
clone_size: once
v_call: TRBV5-8
cdr3_aa: CASSLNRGWGNQPQHF
cdr3_nt: TGTGCCAGCAGCTTGAACAGGGGATGGGGCAATCAGCCCCAGCATTTT

d_call: -
j_call: TRBJ2-4
clone_size: once
v_call: TRBV15
cdr3_aa: CATSPRPQGGIQYF
cdr3_nt: TGTGCCACCAGCCCGCGGCCTCAGGGGGGCATTCAGTACTTC

d_call: -
j_call: TRBJ2-2
clone_size: -
v_call: TRBV27
cdr3_aa: CASSSTGLPGELFF
cdr3_nt: TGTGCCAGCAGTTCTACAGGGTTGCCCGGGGAGCTGTTTTTT

d_call: -
j_call: TRBJ1-5
clone_size: -
v_call: TRBV10-2
cdr3_aa: CASTVGGLGNQPQHF
cdr3_nt: TGCGCCAGCACCGTAGGGGGTTTGGGCAATCAGCCCCAGCATTTT

d_call: -
j_call: TRBJ1-5
clone_size: -
v_call: TRBV19
cdr3_aa: CASTRTRRNQPQHF
cdr3_nt: TGTGCCAGTACCCGGACACGCCGAAATCAGCCCCAGCATTTT

d_call: TRBD2
j_call: TRBJ2-3
clone_size: -
v_call: TRBV9
cdr3_aa: CASSVRASGSNYPDTQYF
cdr3_nt: TGTGCCAGCAGCGTCCGGGCTAGCGGGAGTAACTACCCAGATACGCAGTATTTT

d_call: TRBD2
j_call: TRBJ2-1
clone_size: -
v_call: TRBV7-8
cdr3_aa: CASRHSPGLVYNEQFF
cdr3_nt: TGTGCCAGCAGGCACTCCCCGGGACTAGTCTACAATGAGCAGTTCTTC

d_call: TRBD2
j_call: TRBJ2-3
clone_size: -
v_call: TRBV10-3
cdr3_aa: CAIRREGLTDTQYF
cdr3_nt: TGTGCCATCAGACGGGAGGGGCTAACAGATACGCAGTATTTT

d_call: TRBD1
j_call: TRBJ2-5
clone_size: -
v_call: TRBV19
cdr3_aa: CASSIVGTGQETQYF
cdr3_nt: TGTGCCAGTAGTATAGTGGGGACAGGGCAAGAGACCCAGTACTTC

d_call: -
j_call: TRBJ1-2
clone_size: -
v_call: TRBV7-2
cdr3_aa: CASSTDSHQNYGYTF
cdr3_nt: TGTGCCAGCAGCACGGACAGCCATCAAAACTATGGCTACACCTTC

d_call: -
j_call: TRBJ1-4
clone_size: -
v_call: TRBV29-1
cdr3_aa: CSVEGARGEKLFF
cdr3_nt: TGCAGCGTTGAAGGGGCCCGGGGGGAAAAACTGTTTTTT

d_call: -
j_call: TRBJ1-2
clone_size: -
v_call: TRBV4-1
cdr3_aa: CASSQEGPGTNYGYTF
cdr3_nt: TGCGCCAGCAGCCAAGAAGGTCCAGGGACTAACTATGGCTACACCTTC

d_call: -
j_call: TRBJ1-2
clone_size: once
v_call: TRBV6-2/TRBV6-3
cdr3_aa: CASSFQGGYGYTF
cdr3_nt: TGTGCCAGCAGTTTCCAGGGAGGCTATGGCTACACCTTC

d_call: TRBD1
j_call: TRBJ1-1
clone_size: -
v_call: TRBV19
cdr3_aa: CASSIQGASRNTEAFF
cdr3_nt: TGTGCCAGTAGTATCCAGGGGGCGAGTAGGAACACTGAAGCTTTCTTT

d_call: -
j_call: TRBJ2-2
clone_size: -
v_call: TRBV18
cdr3_aa: CASSSDRANTGELFF
cdr3_nt: TGTGCCAGCTCATCGGACAGAGCGAACACCGGGGAGCTGTTTTTT

d_call: TRBD1
j_call: TRBJ1-4
clone_size: -
v_call: TRBV7-9
cdr3_aa: CASSLAGGQFGEKLFF
cdr3_nt: TGTGCCAGCAGCTTAGCGGGGGGACAGTTTGGCGAAAAACTGTTTTTT

d_call: TRBD2
j_call: TRBJ2-3
clone_size: -
v_call: TRBV6-6
cdr3_aa: CASRSSGRRTDTQYF
cdr3_nt: TGTGCCAGCAGGTCTAGCGGGAGGCGCACAGATACGCAGTATTTT

d_call: TRBD2
j_call: TRBJ2-3
clone_size: -
v_call: TRBV10-3
cdr3_aa: CATTGTTYTDTQYF
cdr3_nt: TGTGCCACTACCGGGACTACTTACACAGATACGCAGTATTTT

d_call: -
j_call: TRBJ2-2
clone_size: -
v_call: TRBV7-8
cdr3_aa: CASSLAQRGAELAGTTGELFF
cdr3_nt: TGTGCCAGCAGCTTAGCTCAGAGGGGCGCCGAACTGGCGGGAACCACCGGGGAGCTGTTTTTT

d_call: -
j_call: TRBJ2-3
clone_size: -
v_call: TRBV9
cdr3_aa: CASSSRSSGDTQYF
cdr3_nt: TGTGCCAGCAGCTCTCGGAGCTCGGGGGATACGCAGTATTTT

d_call: TRBD2
j_call: TRBJ2-1
clone_size: -
v_call: TRBV9
cdr3_aa: CASSVTAGGPSRSNEQFF
cdr3_nt: TGTGCCAGCAGCGTGACGGCGGGAGGGCCTTCCCGGAGCAATGAGCAGTTCTTC

d_call: -
j_call: TRBJ1-1
clone_size: -
v_call: TRBV6-2/TRBV6-3
cdr3_aa: CASSLVPGSEAFF
cdr3_nt: TGTGCCAGCAGCCTCGTTCCGGGTTCTGAAGCTTTCTTT

d_call: TRBD1
j_call: TRBJ1-1
clone_size: -
v_call: TRBV30
cdr3_aa: CAGGQGNTEAFF
cdr3_nt: TGTGCCGGGGGACAGGGGAACACTGAAGCTTTCTTT

d_call: TRBD2
j_call: TRBJ2-1
clone_size: -
v_call: TRBV9
cdr3_aa: CASSPIAGGPFNEQFF
cdr3_nt: TGTGCCAGCAGCCCGATAGCGGGAGGGCCCTTCAATGAGCAGTTCTTC

d_call: -
j_call: TRBJ1-5
clone_size: few
v_call: TRBV5-6
cdr3_aa: CASSLRTVGNQPQHF
cdr3_nt: TGTGCCAGCAGCTTGAGAACAGTTGGCAATCAGCCCCAGCATTTT

d_call: TRBD1
j_call: TRBJ1-2
clone_size: -
v_call: TRBV24-1
cdr3_aa: CATSESDRAGYGYTF
cdr3_nt: TGTGCCACCAGTGAATCGGACAGGGCCGGCTATGGCTACACCTTC

d_call: TRBD1
j_call: TRBJ1-2
clone_size: -
v_call: TRBV24-1
cdr3_aa: CATSDRGTGGITNYGYTF
cdr3_nt: TGTGCCACCAGTGACAGAGGGACAGGCGGCATTACTAACTATGGCTACACCTTC

d_call: TRBD2
j_call: TRBJ2-3
clone_size: -
v_call: TRBV7-2
cdr3_aa: CASSSRLAGPQYDTQYF
cdr3_nt: TGTGCCAGCAGCTCTAGACTAGCGGGACCCCAATATGATACGCAGTATTTT

d_call: -
j_call: TRBJ2-2
clone_size: -
v_call: TRBV19
cdr3_aa: CASLSGSGSTGELFF
cdr3_nt: TGTGCCAGTCTATCGGGTAGTGGATCCACCGGGGAGCTGTTTTTT

d_call: TRBD2
j_call: TRBJ2-1
clone_size: -
v_call: TRBV11-3
cdr3_aa: CASSSRTSGILLRNEQFF
cdr3_nt: TGTGCCAGCAGCTCTCGGACTAGCGGGATCCTATTGCGGAATGAGCAGTTCTTC

d_call: -
j_call: TRBJ1-2
clone_size: -
v_call: TRBV6-2/TRBV6-3
cdr3_aa: CASSYSRNYGYTF
cdr3_nt: TGTGCCAGCAGTTACAGTCGGAACTATGGCTACACCTTC

d_call: -
j_call: TRBJ1-3
clone_size: -
v_call: TRBV6-5
cdr3_aa: CASSFGTASGNTIYF
cdr3_nt: TGTGCCAGCAGTTTCGGTACTGCCTCCGGAAACACCATATATTTT

d_call: -
j_call: TRBJ1-1
clone_size: -
v_call: TRBV7-6
cdr3_aa: CASSSMGGVRTEAFF
cdr3_nt: TGTGCCAGCAGCTCCATGGGCGGGGTCAGGACTGAAGCTTTCTTT

d_call: -
j_call: TRBJ2-2
clone_size: -
v_call: TRBV9
cdr3_aa: CASSVVAAGELFF
cdr3_nt: TGTGCCAGCAGCGTAGTGGCAGCCGGGGAGCTGTTTTTT

d_call: -
j_call: TRBJ2-4
clone_size: -
v_call: TRBV21-1
cdr3_aa: CASSQDRVYGKNIQYF
cdr3_nt: TGTGCCAGCAGCCAAGACAGGGTATACGGCAAAAACATTCAGTACTTC

d_call: -
j_call: TRBJ1-2
clone_size: -
v_call: TRBV5-4
cdr3_aa: CASSLEWGRLYGYTF
cdr3_nt: TGTGCCAGCAGCTTGGAGTGGGGCCGACTCTATGGCTACACCTTC

d_call: TRBD2
j_call: TRBJ2-3
clone_size: -
v_call: TRBV5-6
cdr3_aa: CASSSGGGSDTQYF
cdr3_nt: TGTGCCAGCAGCTCGGGAGGAGGGTCAGATACGCAGTATTTT

d_call: TRBD1
j_call: TRBJ1-2
clone_size: -
v_call: TRBV28
cdr3_aa: CASRLPGTGRGYTF
cdr3_nt: TGTGCCAGCAGACTTCCCGGGACAGGGAGAGGCTACACCTTC

d_call: TRBD2
j_call: TRBJ2-3
clone_size: few
v_call: TRBV6-2/TRBV6-3
cdr3_aa: CASSYPLGRETSDTQYF
cdr3_nt: TGTGCCAGCAGTTACCCCCTTGGGCGGGAGACTTCAGATACGCAGTATTTT

d_call: -
j_call: TRBJ2-1
clone_size: -
v_call: TRBV19
cdr3_aa: CASSTTAVHEQFF
cdr3_nt: TGTGCCAGTAGTACGACAGCCGTTCATGAGCAGTTCTTC

d_call: -
j_call: TRBJ1-4
clone_size: once
v_call: TRBV11-2
cdr3_aa: CASSLWTVDTGEKLFF
cdr3_nt: TGTGCCAGCAGCTTATGGACAGTGGATACTGGTGAAAAACTGTTTTTT